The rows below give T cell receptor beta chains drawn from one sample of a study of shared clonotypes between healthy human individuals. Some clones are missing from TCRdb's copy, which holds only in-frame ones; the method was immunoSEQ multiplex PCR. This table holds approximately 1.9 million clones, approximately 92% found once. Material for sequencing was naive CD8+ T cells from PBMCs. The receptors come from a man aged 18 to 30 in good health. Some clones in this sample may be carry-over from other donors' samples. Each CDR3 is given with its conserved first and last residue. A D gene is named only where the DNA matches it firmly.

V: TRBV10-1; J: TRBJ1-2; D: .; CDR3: CASSKTGSYGYTF; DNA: TGCGCCAGCAGTAAGACGGGGAGTTATGGCTACACCTTC
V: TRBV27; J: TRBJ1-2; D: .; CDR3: CASSLASWRGYTF; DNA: TGTGCCAGCAGTTTGGCCAGTTGGAGAGGCTACACCTTC
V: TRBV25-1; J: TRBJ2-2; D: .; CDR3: CASSENWGPTMNTGELFF; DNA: TGTGCCAGCAGTGAGAATTGGGGACCGACAATGAACACCGGGGAGCTGTTTTTT
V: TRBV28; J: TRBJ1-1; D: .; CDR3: CASTEIGSGTEAFF; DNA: TGTGCCAGCACCGAGATAGGCTCGGGGACTGAAGCTTTCTTT
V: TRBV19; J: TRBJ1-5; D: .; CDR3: CASSIGVSNQPQHF; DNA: TGTGCCAGTAGTATAGGAGTAAGCAATCAGCCCCAGCATTTT
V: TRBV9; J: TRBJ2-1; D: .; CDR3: CASSVATGNEQFF; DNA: TGTGCCAGCAGCGTAGCGACTGGCAATGAGCAGTTCTTC
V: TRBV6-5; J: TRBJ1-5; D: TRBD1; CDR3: CASSYLPRGPGQPQHF; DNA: TGTGCCAGCAGTTACCTTCCCAGGGGGCCCGGTCAGCCCCAGCATTTT
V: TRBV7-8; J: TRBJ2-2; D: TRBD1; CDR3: CASSRTGDTGELFF; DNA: TGTGCCAGCAGTCGGACAGGGGACACCGGGGAGCTGTTTTTT
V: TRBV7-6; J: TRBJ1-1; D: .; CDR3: CASSPVLTGGTEAFF; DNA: TGTGCCAGCAGTCCAGTTCTCACGGGTGGCACTGAAGCTTTCTTT
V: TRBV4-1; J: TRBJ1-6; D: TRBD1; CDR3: CASSLGRTGDSPLHF; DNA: TGCGCCAGCAGCCTCGGGCGGACAGGGGATTCACCCCTCCACTTT
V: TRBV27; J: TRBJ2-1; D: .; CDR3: CASSFPTPPAANNEQFF; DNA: TGTGCCAGCAGTTTTCCCACCCCGCCAGCGGCCAACAATGAGCAGTTCTTC
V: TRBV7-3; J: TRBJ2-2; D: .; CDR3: CASSPRATGELFF; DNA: TGTGCCAGCAGCCCCAGGGCGACCGGGGAGCTGTTTTTT
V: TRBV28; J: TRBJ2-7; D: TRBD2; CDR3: CASSFSSSGRHEQYF; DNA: TGTGCCAGCAGTTTTTCTTCTAGCGGGAGGCACGAGCAGTACTTC
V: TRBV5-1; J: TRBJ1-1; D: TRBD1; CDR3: CASSPLTGEHTEAFF; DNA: TGCGCCAGCAGCCCCCTGACAGGGGAGCACACTGAAGCTTTCTTT
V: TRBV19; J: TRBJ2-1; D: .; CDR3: CASSMGGPGQPYNEQFF; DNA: TGTGCCAGTAGTATGGGGGGACCGGGACAGCCTTACAATGAGCAGTTCTTC
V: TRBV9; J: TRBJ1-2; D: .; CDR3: CASSGRGVREDYGYTF; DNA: TGTGCCAGCAGCGGCCGTGGGGTCCGGGAGGACTATGGCTACACCTTC
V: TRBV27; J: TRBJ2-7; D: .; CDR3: CASSFLPGHPDNFEQYF; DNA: TGTGCCAGCAGTTTCCTACCGGGACATCCGGACAACTTCGAGCAGTACTTC
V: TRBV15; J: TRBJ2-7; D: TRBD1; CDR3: CATSIAGGIVYEQYF; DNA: TGTGCCACCAGTATCGCAGGGGGCATCGTGTACGAGCAGTACTTC
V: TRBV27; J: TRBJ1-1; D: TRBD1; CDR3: CASSLYSPTGANTEAFF; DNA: TGTGCCAGCAGTTTATATTCCCCGACAGGGGCGAACACTGAAGCTTTCTTT
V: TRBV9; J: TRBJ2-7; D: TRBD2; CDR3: CASSGGGLAGRPYEQYF; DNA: TGTGCCAGCAGCGGAGGGGGTCTAGCGGGTAGACCCTACGAGCAGTACTTC
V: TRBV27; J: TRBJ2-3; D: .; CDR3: CASRGKADTQYF; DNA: TGTGCCAGCAGGGGTAAGGCAGATACGCAGTATTTT
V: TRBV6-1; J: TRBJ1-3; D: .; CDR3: CASSPGQRNTIYF; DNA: TGTGCCAGCAGCCCGGGACAACGGAACACCATATATTTT